The 12 T cell receptor beta chains listed next were all sequenced from one sample in a study of beta chain features in type 1 diabetes. cDNA synthesis used the whole RNA isolate, giving expressed TCRB sequences. TCRdb's copy holds only in-frame clones and misses some; the assay was immunoSEQ multiplex PCR. The table shows 150,000 to 200,000 clones, with 10% to 15% occurring only once. Source material: central memory CD4+ T cells from blood. The receptor source for this set is a young woman in good health.

This clone was seen a few times. This chain uses TRBV5-4 with TRBJ2-6; TRBD2 agrees at 11 bases. The J segment lost 1 base and the V segment lost 3 bases, leaving 9 bases of the junction unmatched. CDR3 size: 19 residues. Per the germline V gene, CDR1 is SGHNT and CDR2 is YYREEE (reference sequence). The CDR3 loop is CASSYLILAGGSGANVLTF. Here the CDR3 DNA reads TGTGCCAGCAGCTACCTTATTCTAGCGGGAGGATCTGGGGCCAACGTCCTGACTTTC.

The V call is TRBV6-5, the J call TRBJ2-1; D perhaps matches TRBD2 (6 bases). The CDR3 contains 15 residues. Trimming stripped 2 bases from V and 7 bases from J, with 15 bases between. Germline values: CDR1 MNHEY, CDR2 SVGAGI. The CDR3 DNA follows: TGTGCCAGCAGTTACAGTTGGGACTCCCCGAATGAGCAGTTCTTC. Its translation: CASSYSWDSPNEQFF.

This clone turned up a few times. The rearrangement joins TRBV11-3 to TRBJ1-1; possible D gene TRBD1, 6 bases. The V gene's germline CDR1 is SGHNT and CDR2 YENEEA. The ends were cut back, 5 bases at V and 5 bases at J, with 12 bases in the middle. The CDR3 runs 13 residues. The CDR3 spells CASSQGSRTEAFF. The CDR3 DNA sequence: TGTGCCAGCAGCCAGGGGTCGCGGACTGAAGCTTTCTTT.

J is TRBJ2-7 and V is TRBV5-1; no firm D call. Trimming removed 0 bases from V and 2 bases from J, with 6 bases in between. Germline CDR1 and CDR2: SGHRS and YFSETQ. The CDR3 length is 13 residues. The CDR3 region has the DNA TGCGCCAGCAGCTTGGCCCCAGCCTACGAGCAGTACTTC. Protein product: CASSLAPAYEQYF.

This clone was found a few times. The genes are TRBV7-2 and TRBJ2-5; weak D call: TRBD2 (5 bases). CDR3 length equals 15 residues. V lost 5 bases and J 4 bases, leaving 17 bases between the germline ends. Germline CDR1 is SGHTA and CDR2 is FQGNSA. The CDR3 here is CASSSDISGVETQYF. The CDR3 DNA reads as TGTGCCAGCAGCAGTGATATCAGCGGAGTAGAGACCCAGTACTTC.

There are a few counts of this clone. The CDR3 nucleotides are TGTGCCAGCACCAGAAGTGCGGGGGTTTTGGCGAACGAGCAGTACTTC. As protein: CASTRSAGVLANEQYF. The rearrangement joins TRBV9 to TRBJ2-7; TRBD2 matches 7 bases. J lost 5 bases, V lost 6 bases, and 17 bases had no gene match. The CDR3 spans 16 residues. Germline V CDR1 and CDR2: SGDLS, YYNGEE.

V gene TRBV15 combines with J gene TRBJ2-7, with 8 bases fitting TRBD1. V gave up 6 bases and J gave up 4 bases; unmatched junction bases: 8. This CDR3 has 14 amino acids. Germline values: CDR1 LNHNV, CDR2 YYDKDF (reference sequence). CDR3 sequence (DNA): TGTGCCACCAGTCTACCGGGACAGGCGTACGAGCAGTACTTC. Translating it yields CATSLPGQAYEQYF.

In this sample, this clone turned up a few times. The chain couples TRBV5-1 to TRBJ1-2; D uncertain. Germline loops: CDR1 SGHRS, CDR2 YFSETQ. V lost 0 bases to trimming and J lost 2 bases, with 5 bases between them. This CDR3 has 13 residues. The CDR3 sequence is CASSLGHNYGYTF. The CDR3 DNA is TGCGCCAGCAGCTTGGGACACAACTATGGCTACACCTTC.

This clone has just a few counts. CDR3 residues: CASSLGTSGFYEQYF. The CDR3 nucleotides are TGCGCCAGCAGCTTGGGGACTAGCGGCTTCTACGAGCAGTACTTC. The chain is built from TRBV5-1 and TRBJ2-7; 10 nucleotides align to TRBD2. Trimming cost V 0 bases and J 3 bases; bases outside gene matches: 3. The germline CDR1 and CDR2 sequences are SGHRS and YFSETQ. The CDR3 runs 15 residues.

V gene TRBV11-3 combines with J gene TRBJ2-1, with 8 bases lining up with TRBD2. The length of the CDR3 is 12 residues. In germline, CDR1 is SGHNT, CDR2 YENEEA. Trimming at V came to 11 bases and at J to 10 bases, leaving 10 bases not matched to a gene. CDR3 nucleotides: TGTGCCGTACAGAACCCGGGGGGGGAGCAGTTCTTC. Protein: CAVQNPGGEQFF.

The chain couples TRBV4-1 to TRBJ1-4; the D is unclear. Trimming took 1 base from V and 7 from J, leaving 7 bases between them. This CDR3 is 13 amino acids long. Germline V gene data show CDR1 as MGHRA and CDR2 as YSYEKL. The CDR3 nucleotides read TGCGCCAGCAGCCAAGTAAGGAGTGAAAAACTGTTTTTT. Its protein is CASSQVRSEKLFF.

The chain is built from TRBV29-1 and TRBJ2-7; D uncertain. Trimming removed 4 bases at V and 3 bases at J, with 7 bases between. The CDR3 runs to 11 residues. The germline V gene encodes CDR1 SQVTM and CDR2 ANQGSEA. CDR3 nucleotides: TGCAGCGTTGCTTTTCGCTACGAGCAGTACTTC. It specifies CSVAFRYEQYF.